Sequencing of this T cell receptor (beta chain) was carried out in a study of blood T cell repertoires in COVID-19. Study information: Some COVID-19 samples were acute and others convalescent; all came from the United States, Italy and Spain. Sources were T cells, B-cell-depleted T cells, or PBMCs; the material itself was cDNA or gDNA.

Authors' methods: Estimation of nucleated cell counts was performed using reference gene primer amplification. Only in-frame clones appear in the TCRdb table, and some are missing; sequencing was by immunoSEQ multiplex PCR. Clone size and V and J calls were adopted from that table, with D and trimming inferred from the DNA. The sample holds 300,000 or so clones, about nine tenths seen once. The CDR3 totals 13 residues. Between the trimmed V and J ends, which lost 8 bases and 1 base, there was a span of 11 bases. The sample taken for sequencing was peripheral blood. This rearrangement joins TRBV12-3 or TRBV12-4 to TRBJ1-1; D is unclear. The receptor was isolated from a man aged 50-60 years with active or convalescent COVID-19. CDR3 loop: CASDEGSNTEAFF. For the CDR3, the DNA is TGTGCCAGCGACGAGGGCTCGAACACTGAAGCTTTCTTT.